Following are 32 T cell receptor beta chains from one sample sequenced in a study of regulatory T cells in long-lasting Graves disease. Time point noted: newly diagnosed GD, antithyroid drugs for less than 3 months. PBMC RNA was the source of the TCR library. Through Arm-PCR of CDR3 regions and iRepertoire HTBI primers, TCR beta libraries were built. TCRdb re-analysed the multiplex PCR reads in MiXCR, keeping a single row per CDR3 protein. The sample holds 360,000 or so distinct CDR3 sequences, around 15% seen once. This sample also belongs to another study, concerning T cells in Graves' hyperthyroidism and ophthalmopathy.

Sample: peripheral blood mononuclear cells (PBMCs), taken at new diagnosis, from a patient treated with antithyroid drugs. The source is a woman between 18 and 30 years old with Graves disease.

Worth noting for this clonotype: A clone one base away is much larger, so this may be a read error. This chain connects TRBV3-1 to TRBJ2-7; TRBD1 matches at 7 bases. V lost 4 bases, J lost 2 bases, and 11 bases stayed unmatched. Germline values: CDR1 LGHDT, CDR2 YNNKEL (reference sequence). This CDR3 is 16 amino acids long. The CDR3 coding sequence is TGTGCCAGCAGCCCAAGAACCAGGACAGGCACCTACGAGCAGTACTTC. It specifies CASSPRTRTGTYEQYF.

Ten or more counts support this clonotype. The rearrangement joins TRBV3-1 to TRBJ2-1; the match to TRBD2 covers 14 bases. With 5 bases clipped from V and 2 bases from J, the junction kept 11 bases outside the gene matches. Germline lookup yields CDR1 LGHDT and CDR2 YNNKEL (reference sequence). CDR3 size: 19 residues. CDR3 in DNA: TGTGCCAGCAGCGTGATGACTAGCGGGGGGGCCGCCACCTACAATGAGCAGTTCTTC. Amino acids: CASSVMTSGGAATYNEQFF.

This clonotype has a count of ten or more. J is TRBJ2-3 and V is TRBV12-3 or TRBV12-4, with no clear D. This CDR3 is 14 amino acids long. The V end was cut by 2 bases, the J end by 0 bases, with 6 bases between. CDR3 region: CASSLTLSTDTQYF. CDR3 nucleotide sequence: TGTGCCAGCAGTTTAACCCTTAGCACAGATACGCAGTATTTT.

The sample holds many counts of this clonotype. CDR3 sequence (DNA): TGTGCCAGCAGTGAGTGGCAGTCGCCCACTGAAGCTTTCTTT. Its protein is CASSEWQSPTEAFF. The chain is built from TRBV2 and TRBJ1-1; D is undetermined. This CDR3 spans 14 amino acids. V was shortened by 3 bases and J by 4 bases, with 12 bases between the two germline ends. Germline V gene data show CDR1 as SNHLY and CDR2 as FYNNEI.

This clonotype turned up a few times. The chain employs TRBV4-1 and TRBJ2-7; the D gene is possibly TRBD2 (6 bases). V shed 0 bases and J shed 3 bases, with 15 bases lying between them. The CDR3 is 16 residues long. In germline, CDR1 is MGHRA, CDR2 YSYEKL. The CDR3 nucleotides read TGCGCCAGCAGCCAAGAAAGAGCGGGTTTCAACTACGAGCAGTACTTC. Translated: CASSQERAGFNYEQYF.

This clonotype was seen ten or more times. The gene calls are TRBV29-1 and TRBJ1-5; TRBD1 might be the D (5 bases). Germline CDR1 SQVTM, CDR2 ANQGSEA. This CDR3 spans 16 amino acids. Trimming left V 4 bases short and J 0 bases short, with 16 bases between. CDR3 coding DNA: TGCAGCGTTGGAGGCGGTGGGGGTCTTAGCAATCAGCCCCAGCATTTT. It translates to CSVGGGGGLSNQPQHF. The complete variable domain, with remaining parts taken from reference TRBV29-1 and TRBJ1-5, reads SAVISQKPSRDICQRGTSLTIQCQVDSQVTMMFWYRQQPGQSLTLIATANQGSEATYESGFVIDKFPISRPNLTFSTLTVSNMSPEDSSIYLCSVGGGGGLSNQPQHFGDGTRLSIL.

A few counts support this clonotype. This chain links TRBV5-8 with TRBJ2-4; D is uncertain. V dropped 2 bases and J dropped 0 bases, with 6 bases sitting between them. Per the germline V gene, CDR1 is SGHTS and CDR2 is YDEGEE. The CDR3 sequence is 14 residues long. The CDR3 DNA is TGTGCCAGCAGCTTCGGGCTAGCCAAAAACATTCAGTACTTC. This encodes CASSFGLAKNIQYF. Combining the CDR3 with reference TRBV5-8 and TRBJ2-4 gives the whole variable domain EAGVTQSPTHLIKTRGQQATLRCSPISGHTSVYWYQQALGLGLQFLLWYDEGEERNRGNFPPRFSGRQFPNYSSELNVNALELEDSALYLCASSFGLAKNIQYFGAGTRLSVL.

This clonotype was detected only a few times. The rearrangement joins TRBV29-1 to TRBJ2-1; D is undetermined. V lost 3 bases and J lost 0, with 15 bases in between. The CDR3 loop spans 16 amino acids. CDR1 and CDR2 (germline): SQVTM, ANQGSEA. CDR3 in DNA: TGCAGCGTTGATGGGATTTCCTCTAGCTCCTACAATGAGCAGTTCTTC. As protein: CSVDGISSSSYNEQFF.

This clonotype was seen repeatedly, ten times or more. The rearrangement links TRBV5-1 to TRBJ2-1, with D perhaps TRBD1 (5 bases). The CDR3 consists of 15 residues. Deletions cut 0 bases from V and 0 bases from J, with 7 bases between. Germline CDR1 SGHRS, CDR2 YFSETQ. This CDR3 is CASSLGQTSYNEQFF. Here the CDR3 DNA reads TGCGCCAGCAGCTTGGGACAGACCTCCTACAATGAGCAGTTCTTC.

The V call is TRBV29-1, the J call TRBJ1-2, with D possibly matching TRBD1 (5 bases). V lost 5 bases and J lost 8, with 18 bases in between. This CDR3 is 13 amino acids long. Germline V gene lookup returns CDR1 SQVTM and CDR2 ANQGSEA. Written as DNA, the CDR3 is TGCAGCGTTCCGGGGGGTCGCCATCCGGGCTACACCTTC. This encodes CSVPGGRHPGYTF. Full variable domain (remainder filled in from reference TRBV29-1 and TRBJ1-2): SAVISQKPSRDICQRGTSLTIQCQVDSQVTMMFWYRQQPGQSLTLIATANQGSEATYESGFVIDKFPISRPNLTFSTLTVSNMSPEDSSIYLCSVPGGRHPGYTFGSGTRLTVV.

This clonotype was detected many times. The germline gene is not matched at one end of the junction; a read error may be the cause. The J gene is TRBJ2-7, the V gene TRBV5-1; TRBD1 agrees at 11 bases. Germline V gene data show CDR1 as SGHRS and CDR2 as YFSETQ. This CDR3 contains 14 residues. CDR3 DNA sequence: TGTGCCAGCAGCCCGGGACAGGGGGCCTACGAGCAGTACTTC. This gives the protein CASSPGQGAYEQYF.

CDR3 sequence reads: CASSSTWTGGIYEQYF. CDR3 sequence (DNA): TGTGCCAGCAGTTCAACTTGGACAGGGGGGATTTACGAGCAGTACTTC. The chain uses TRBV28 and TRBJ2-7, with TRBD1 matching 10 bases. The V and J ends lost 4 bases and 4 bases, in that order; junction bases with no gene match: 10. Germline V CDR1 and CDR2: MDHEN, SYDVKM. The CDR3 totals 16 residues.

This clonotype is a singleton in its sample. A far larger clone lies a single base away; this is likely a read error. The V call is TRBV28, the J call TRBJ2-4; 11 bases match TRBD2. The J segment lost 13 bases and the V segment lost 5 bases, leaving 13 bases of the junction unmatched. The CDR3 covers 15 residues. Germline assignment: CDR1 MDHEN and CDR2 SYDVKM. DNA of the CDR3: TGTGCCAGCAGTCGTCAACTAGCGGGAGTAGAGATCCAGTACTTC. Translation gives CASSRQLAGVEIQYF.

This clonotype occurred a few times. The genes are TRBV7-2 and TRBJ2-3; TRBD1 matches 7 bases. The germline V gene has CDR1 SGHTA and CDR2 FQGNSA. CDR3 length: 14 residues. Losses at the gene ends were 3 bases for V and 5 bases for J; bases not matched to a gene: 5. Here the CDR3 reads CASSLPGQEDTQYF. The CDR3 DNA is TGTGCCAGCAGCTTGCCCGGACAGGAAGATACGCAGTATTTT.

This clonotype has a count of ten or more. The rearrangement uses TRBV6-5 and TRBJ2-3; 7 nucleotides align to TRBD1. V gave up 0 bases and J gave up 5 bases; unmatched junction bases: 2. Germline V gives CDR1 MNHEY, CDR2 SVGAGI. This CDR3 region has 14 residues. The CDR3 nucleotides read TGTGCCAGCAGTTACTCCCCAGGGGGAGATACGCAGTATTTT. Translated: CASSYSPGGDTQYF.

The chain employs TRBV3-1 and TRBJ2-7; 9 bases agree with TRBD2. The trim removed 6 bases at V and 9 bases at J, leaving 27 bases unmatched. The V gene's germline CDR1 is LGHDT and CDR2 YNNKEL (reference sequence). The CDR3 covers 19 residues. The CDR3 reads CASRPGLVIRGRETFMQYF. The DNA for the CDR3 is TGTGCCAGCAGACCCGGACTAGTAATCCGCGGGAGGGAAACGTTTATGCAGTACTTC.

In the case of this clonotype: One end of the junction does not line up with germline, which may come from a read error. The chain combines TRBV12-3 or TRBV12-4 with TRBJ1-1, with TRBD1 as a possible D gene (5 bases). This CDR3 comprises 12 residues. CDR3 region: CASSLGDPEASF. The CDR3 coding sequence is TGTGCCAGCAGTTTGGGGGATCCAGAAGCTTCCTTT.

This CDR3 is CAISESKGAGEKLFF. The CDR3, as DNA: TGTGCCATCAGTGAGTCGAAGGGGGCTGGGGAAAAACTGTTTTTT. The chain uses TRBV10-3 and TRBJ1-4; 7 bases match TRBD1. The CDR3 length is 15 residues. The J segment lost 8 bases and the V segment lost 0 bases, leaving 6 bases of the junction unmatched. CDR1 is ENHRY, CDR2 SYGVKD, per germline.

With respect to this clonotype: A much larger clone differs by one base, so this may be a read error. The CDR3 spells CASSAPPGTGVVKDIQYF. In DNA form, the CDR3 reads TGTGCCAGCAGCGCACCGCCCGGGACAGGGGTTGTCAAAGACATTCAGTACTTC. J is TRBJ2-4 and V is TRBV7-9, with 10 nucleotides matching TRBD1. Germline-derived CDR1 and CDR2 are SEHNR and FQNEAQ (reference sequence). CDR3 length: 18 amino acids. The variable domain in full, with the rest retrieved from reference TRBV7-9 and TRBJ2-4, is DTGVSQNPRHKITKRGQNVTFRCDPISEHNRLYWYRQTLGQGPEFLTYFQNEAQLEKSRLLSDRFSAERPKGSFSTLEIQRTEQGDSAMYLCASSAPPGTGVVKDIQYFGAGTRLSVL.

This clonotype was counted ten times or more. The junction does not match germline at one end; this may be a read error. The chain is built from TRBV20-1 and TRBJ2-7, with a possible D match to TRBD2 (7 bases). This CDR3 is built from 13 residues. CDR1 is DFQATT, CDR2 SNEGSKA, per germline (reference sequence). CDR3 DNA: TGCAGTGCAGGGGGGAGGGTCTCCGACGAGCAGTACTTC. Protein: CSAGGRVSDEQYF.

In this sample, this clonotype turned up a few times. The chain is built from TRBV25-1 and TRBJ2-7, with D uncertain. Germline CDR1 is MGHDK and CDR2 is SYGVNS. The V end was cut by 4 bases, the J end by 5 bases, with 18 bases between. The CDR3 has 15 residues. In DNA form, the CDR3 reads TGTGCCAGCAGTGCAGAACTCAGGAACGTCCACGAGCAGTACTTC. Protein sequence: CASSAELRNVHEQYF.

This clonotype showed up just once. V gene TRBV20-1 combines with J gene TRBJ1-5; D gene ambiguous. Trimming left V 4 bases short and J 5 bases short, with 12 bases between. Germline CDR1 DFQATT, CDR2 SNEGSKA (reference sequence). This CDR3 has 13 amino acids. CDR3 in DNA: TGCAGTGCTATTTCGGTAGCGGATCAGCCCCAGCATTTT. It specifies CSAISVADQPQHF.

This clonotype was observed at least ten times. The chain carries TRBV3-1 and TRBJ2-5; TRBD1 matches at 7 bases. The CDR3 covers 17 residues. Germline lookup yields CDR1 LGHDT and CDR2 YNNKEL (reference sequence). The V segment lost 1 base and the J segment 1 base; nucleotides outside the gene matches: 9. DNA of the CDR3: TGTGCCAGCAGCCAAGCCCTAGGGACAGCACTCCAAGAGACCCAGTACTTC. Protein product: CASSQALGTALQETQYF.

This clonotype showed up many times. The CDR3 bases are TGTGCCAGCTTATCCGGGACAGGGAACTACGAGCAGTACTTC. Translating gives CASLSGTGNYEQYF. The chain uses TRBV2 and TRBJ2-7; 9 bases line up with TRBD1. Germline CDR1 is SNHLY and CDR2 is FYNNEI. With V trimmed by 8 bases and J by 3 bases, 8 bases remained unmatched. The CDR3 extends over 14 amino acids. Full variable domain (missing parts from reference TRBV2 and TRBJ2-7): EPEVTQTPSHQVTQMGQEVILRCVPISNHLYFYWYRQILGQKVEFLVSFYNNEISEKSEIFDDQFSVERPDGSNFTLKIRSTKLEDSAMYFCASLSGTGNYEQYFGPGTRLTVT.

This clonotype was counted many times. In DNA form, the CDR3 reads TGTGCCAGCAGCCAAGTCACAGGGCGGGGGAACACTGAAGCTTTCTTT. It yields the protein CASSQVTGRGNTEAFF. The rearrangement joins TRBV3-1 to TRBJ1-1, with D possibly TRBD1 on 6 matching bases. This CDR3 comprises 16 residues. Between the trimmed V and J ends, which lost 1 base and 1 base, there was a span of 13 bases. CDR1 is LGHDT and CDR2 is YNNKEL in the germline V gene (reference sequence). The full variable domain, completed using reference TRBV3-1 and TRBJ1-1, is DTAVSQTPKYLVTQMGNDKSIKCEQNLGHDTMYWYKQDSKKFLKIMFSYNNKELIINETVPNRFSPKSPDKAHLNLHINSLELGDSAVYFCASSQVTGRGNTEAFFGQGTRLTVV.

Many counts were recorded for this clonotype. V gene TRBV12-3 or TRBV12-4 combines with J gene TRBJ1-5, with D maybe TRBD1 (6 bases). The CDR3 has 15 amino acids. V was shortened by 3 bases and J by 6 bases, with 15 bases between the two germline ends. The CDR3 nucleotides are TGTGCCAGCAGTTTTAGCGGCAGGGGAGGTCAGCCCCAGCATTTT. This encodes CASSFSGRGGQPQHF.

The chain has TRBV28 and TRBJ1-1, with 7 nucleotides matching TRBD1. V lost 2 bases and J lost 5; bases outside the gene matches: 8. This CDR3 is built from 15 residues. Germline CDR1 and CDR2: MDHEN and SYDVKM. The CDR3 region has the DNA TGTGCCAGCAGTTTAGGAGGGCAGGGGGAGACTGAAGCTTTCTTT. It encodes CASSLGGQGETEAFF.

This chain links TRBV6-9 with TRBJ1-4; TRBD1 agrees at 9 bases. The CDR3 is 18 amino acids. Germline values: CDR1 MNHGY, CDR2 SVAAGI. Unmatched junction bases numbered 14, after V lost 4 bases and J lost 5 bases. CDR3 in amino acids: CASSLTGGTAGGNEKLFF. CDR3 coding DNA: TGTGCCAGCAGTTTGACAGGGGGGACGGCAGGGGGAAATGAAAAACTGTTTTTT.

This clonotype has just a few counts. This chain links TRBV6-2 or TRBV6-3 with TRBJ2-7, with 12 bases aligning to TRBD2. The CDR3 loop spans 14 amino acids. The ends lost 6 bases at V and 6 bases at J; junction bases unmatched: 6. CDR1 and CDR2 from the germline V gene are MNHEY and SVGEGT. The CDR3 loop is CASRRRTSGVEQYF. The CDR3 DNA sequence: TGTGCCAGCAGAAGGCGGACTAGCGGGGTCGAGCAGTACTTC.

There are many counts of this clonotype. The chain combines TRBV28 with TRBJ2-7, with TRBD1 matching over 11 bases. Trimming cost V 7 bases and J 3 bases; bases outside gene matches: 11. From germline, CDR1 is MDHEN and CDR2 SYDVKM. This CDR3 spans 16 amino acids. CDR3 sequence reads: CASTGPRDRGFYEQYF. CDR3 nucleotides: TGTGCCAGCACTGGCCCCCGGGACAGGGGGTTCTACGAGCAGTACTTC.

The chain joins TRBV13 to TRBJ2-3, with unresolved D. The CDR3 extends over 11 amino acids. V lost 5 bases, J lost 8 bases, and 8 bases lay in between. CDR1 PRHDT and CDR2 FYEKMQ come from the germline V gene (reference sequence). CDR3 loop: CASSPTPTQYF. The DNA for the CDR3 is TGTGCCAGCAGCCCCACCCCTACGCAGTATTTT.

A single count supports this clonotype. A clone one base away is much larger, so this may be a read error. Written as DNA, the CDR3 is TGTGCCGGCAGCTCCAGAGCACTAGCGGGAGGGCCGGGTTACAATGAGCAGTTCTTC. Its protein product is CAGSSRALAGGPGYNEQFF. The chain has TRBV7-8 and TRBJ2-1; 13 bases agree with TRBD2. Germline-derived CDR1 and CDR2 are SGHVS and FQNEAQ. The CDR3 is 19 residues long.